This TCR beta chain originates from a study of T-cell memory formation after mild COVID-19 (dated by TCRdb to the early 2020s). In terms of the full investigation: Most TCR sequence clusters were specific to one of the two donors. T-cell clones expanding and contracting after mild COVID-19 in two donors were tracked by longitudinal TCRalpha and TCRbeta repertoire sequencing. The cohort comprised two young, previously healthy adult volunteers, one female and one male.

Trimming takes 3 bases off V and 4 bases off J; junction bases not matched to a gene: 4. CDR1 GTSNPN and CDR2 SVGIG are derived from the germline V gene (reference sequence). Measured from the cysteine to the phenylalanine, the CDR3 is 15 residues long. Only CDR3 DNA remains: 45 bases, in frame from the first base. TCRdb records Illumina NovaSeq 6000 as the sequencer. Using 5'RACE with constant-segment primers, TCRalpha and TCRbeta cDNA libraries were constructed, with sample barcodes and unique molecular identifiers added in the process. RNA was extracted from every sample with Trizol reagent. Libraries were amplified in two PCR steps, with a second sample barcode and Illumina TruSeq adapters added in the second step. Sequencing of the libraries was done on an Illumina NovaSeq, producing 2 x 150 bp paired-end reads. The authors' analysis ran thus. The reads were demultiplexed and collapsed into UMI-guided consensus sequences using migec v1.2.7. Using mixcr v2.1.11, UMI consensuses were aligned to TRA and TRB V and J templates and then assembled into clonotypes. Clonotypes were classified as expanded or contracted when called significant by both edgeR and NoisET, with noise models trained on biological replicates. For edgeR calls, the cutoffs were a false discovery rate-adjusted p below 0.01 and a log2 fold-change threshold of 1. As an exploratory analysis of dynamics, max-normalized trajectories of the 1000 most abundant clonotypes were examined with PCA combined with hierarchical clustering. Separately sequenced CD4+ and CD8+ repertoires were used to assign a CD4 or CD8 phenotype to each responding clone. The raw public reads went through TCRdb reprocessing: fastp at Q25, MiXCR clone calling, in-frame beta chains kept. Merged by CDR3 protein, the rows form single entries marked with the most common genes and DNA. In this record, the V and J calls reflect TCRdb's handling and not the investigators' own analysis. The sample table contains around 420,000 distinct CDR3 sequences; only one count was recorded for 20% to 30% of them. 7.5% to 10% of the sample comes from the top ten.

Notes on this clonotype: Its antigen is currently not known. No qualities accompany the bases; no much larger clone lies one base away.

Study-wide conclusions, independent of this receptor: SARS-CoV-2 specificity of the second-wave clones peaking on day 37 was not confirmed. Balanced CD4/CD8 phenotypes were observed for clones contracting from day 15 to 85, whereas a bias towards CD4+ was observed for a second wave of clones expanding from day 15 to 37. Only two mild cases were covered by the study, and larger cohorts that include severe cases with pre-infection samples were considered necessary. Contracting CD4+ clones were located mainly in the CM and EM memory subsets, whereas CD8+ clones were found to be enriched in EMRA. The detection of some responding clones in pre-infection memory suggests that pre-existing cross-reactive memory T cells joined the SARS-CoV-2 response.

Ficoll-Paque density gradient centrifugation was the method used to isolate PBMCs. The sample was PBMCs or a T cell subset sorted from them (not recorded which). The rearrangement joined TRBV30 to TRBJ2-2; 11 of the junction bases match TRBD2. This receptor was taken from an adult woman who had mild COVID-19 (a few samples of this study predate the infection). The sample titles of this study are shuffled in the database, so cell type and time point are left out; the donor was told from shared clones. The CDR3 reads CAWRGTSGGTGELFF. The DNA is as follows: TGTGCCTGGAGGGGGACTAGCGGCGGCACCGGGGAGCTGTTTTTT.